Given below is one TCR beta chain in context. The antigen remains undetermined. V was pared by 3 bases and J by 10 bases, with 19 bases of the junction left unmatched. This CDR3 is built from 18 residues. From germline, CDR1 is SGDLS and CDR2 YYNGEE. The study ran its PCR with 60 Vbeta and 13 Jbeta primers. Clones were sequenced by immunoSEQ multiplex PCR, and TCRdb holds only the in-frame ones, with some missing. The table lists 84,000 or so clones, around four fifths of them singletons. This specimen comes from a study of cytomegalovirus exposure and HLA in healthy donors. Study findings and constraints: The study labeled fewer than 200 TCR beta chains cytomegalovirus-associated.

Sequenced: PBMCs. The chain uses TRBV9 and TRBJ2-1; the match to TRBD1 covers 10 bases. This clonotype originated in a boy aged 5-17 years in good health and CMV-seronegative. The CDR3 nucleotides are TGTGCCAGCAGCGGAGCCCCCAGATCGCGGGACAGGGGTGTCGAGCAGTTCTTC. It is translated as CASSGAPRSRDRGVEQFF. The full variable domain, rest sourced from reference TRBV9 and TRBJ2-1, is DSGVTQTPKHLITATGQRVTLRCSPRSGDLSVYWYQQSLDQGLQFLIQYYNGEERAKGNILERFSAQQFPDLHSELNLSSLELGDSALYFCASSGAPRSRDRGVEQFFGPGTRLTVL.